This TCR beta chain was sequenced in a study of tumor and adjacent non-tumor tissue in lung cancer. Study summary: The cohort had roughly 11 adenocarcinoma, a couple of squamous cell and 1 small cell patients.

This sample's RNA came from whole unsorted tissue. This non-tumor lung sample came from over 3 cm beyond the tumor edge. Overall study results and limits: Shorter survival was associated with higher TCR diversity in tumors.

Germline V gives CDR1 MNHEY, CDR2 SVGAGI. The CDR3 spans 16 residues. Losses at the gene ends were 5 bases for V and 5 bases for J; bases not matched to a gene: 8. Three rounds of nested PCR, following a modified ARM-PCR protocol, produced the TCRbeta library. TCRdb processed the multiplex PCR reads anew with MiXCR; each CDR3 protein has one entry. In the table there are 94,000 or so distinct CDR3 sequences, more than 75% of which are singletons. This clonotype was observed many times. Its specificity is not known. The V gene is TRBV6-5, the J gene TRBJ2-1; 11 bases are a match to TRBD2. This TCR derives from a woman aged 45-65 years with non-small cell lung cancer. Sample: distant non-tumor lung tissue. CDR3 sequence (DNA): TGTGCCAGCAGTGCCCGACTAGCGGGGCTAAACAATGAGCAGTTCTTC. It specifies CASSARLAGLNNEQFF.